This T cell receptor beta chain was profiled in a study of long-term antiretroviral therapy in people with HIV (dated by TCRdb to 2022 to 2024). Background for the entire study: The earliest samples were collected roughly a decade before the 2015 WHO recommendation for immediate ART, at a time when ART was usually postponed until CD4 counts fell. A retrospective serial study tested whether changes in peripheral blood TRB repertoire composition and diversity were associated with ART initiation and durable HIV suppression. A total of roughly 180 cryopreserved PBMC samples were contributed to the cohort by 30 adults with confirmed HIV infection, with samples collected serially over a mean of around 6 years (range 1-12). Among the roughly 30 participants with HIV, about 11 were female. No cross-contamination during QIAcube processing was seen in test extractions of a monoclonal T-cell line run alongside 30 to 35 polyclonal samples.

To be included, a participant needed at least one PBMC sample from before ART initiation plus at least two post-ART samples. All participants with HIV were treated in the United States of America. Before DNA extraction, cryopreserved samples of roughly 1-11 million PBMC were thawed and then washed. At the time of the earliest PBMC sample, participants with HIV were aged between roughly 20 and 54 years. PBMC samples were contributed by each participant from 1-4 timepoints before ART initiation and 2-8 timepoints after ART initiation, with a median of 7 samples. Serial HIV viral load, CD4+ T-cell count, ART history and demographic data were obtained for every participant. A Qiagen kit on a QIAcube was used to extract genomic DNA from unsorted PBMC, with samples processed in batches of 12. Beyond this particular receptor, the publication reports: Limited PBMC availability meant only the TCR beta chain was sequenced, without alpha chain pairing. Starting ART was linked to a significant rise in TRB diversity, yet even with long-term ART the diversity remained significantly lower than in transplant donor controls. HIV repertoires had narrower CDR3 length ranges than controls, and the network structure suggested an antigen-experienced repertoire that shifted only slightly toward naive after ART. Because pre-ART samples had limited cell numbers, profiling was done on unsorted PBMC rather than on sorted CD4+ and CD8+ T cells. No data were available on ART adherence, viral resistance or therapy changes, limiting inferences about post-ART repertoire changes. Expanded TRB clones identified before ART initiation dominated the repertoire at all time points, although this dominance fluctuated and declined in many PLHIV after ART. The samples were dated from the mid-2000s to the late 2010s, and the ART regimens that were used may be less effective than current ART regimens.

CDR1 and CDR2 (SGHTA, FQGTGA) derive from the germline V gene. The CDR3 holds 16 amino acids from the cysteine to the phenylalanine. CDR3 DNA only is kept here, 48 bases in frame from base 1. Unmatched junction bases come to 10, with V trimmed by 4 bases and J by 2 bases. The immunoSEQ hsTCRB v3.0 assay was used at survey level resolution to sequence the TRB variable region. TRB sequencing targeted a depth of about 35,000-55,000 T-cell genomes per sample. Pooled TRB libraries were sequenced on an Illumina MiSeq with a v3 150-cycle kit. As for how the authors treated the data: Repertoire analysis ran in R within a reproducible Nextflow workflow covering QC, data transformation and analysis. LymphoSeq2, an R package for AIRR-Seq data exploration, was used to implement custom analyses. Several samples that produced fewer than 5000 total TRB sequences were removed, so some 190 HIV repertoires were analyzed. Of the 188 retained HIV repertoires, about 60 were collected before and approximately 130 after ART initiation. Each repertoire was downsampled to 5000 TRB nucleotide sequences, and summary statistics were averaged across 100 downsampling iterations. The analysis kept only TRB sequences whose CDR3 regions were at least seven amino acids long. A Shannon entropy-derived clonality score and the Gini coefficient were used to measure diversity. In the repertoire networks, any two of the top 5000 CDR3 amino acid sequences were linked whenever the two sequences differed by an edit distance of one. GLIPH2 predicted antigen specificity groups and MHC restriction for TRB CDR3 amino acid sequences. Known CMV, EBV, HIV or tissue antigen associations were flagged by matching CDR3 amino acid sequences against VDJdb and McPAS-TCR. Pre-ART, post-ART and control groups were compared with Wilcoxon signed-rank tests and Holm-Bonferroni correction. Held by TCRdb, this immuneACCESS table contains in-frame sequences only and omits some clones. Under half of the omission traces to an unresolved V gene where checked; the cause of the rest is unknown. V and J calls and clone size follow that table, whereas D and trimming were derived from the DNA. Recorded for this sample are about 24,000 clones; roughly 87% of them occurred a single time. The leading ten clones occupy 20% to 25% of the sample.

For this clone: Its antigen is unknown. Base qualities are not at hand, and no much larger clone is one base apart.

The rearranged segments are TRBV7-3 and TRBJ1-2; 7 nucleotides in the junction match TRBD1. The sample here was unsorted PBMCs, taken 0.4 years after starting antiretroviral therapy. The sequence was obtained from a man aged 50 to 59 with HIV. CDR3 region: CASSSLLGGQNYGYTF. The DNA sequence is TGTGCCAGCAGCTCCCTCCTAGGGGGCCAAAACTATGGCTACACCTTC.